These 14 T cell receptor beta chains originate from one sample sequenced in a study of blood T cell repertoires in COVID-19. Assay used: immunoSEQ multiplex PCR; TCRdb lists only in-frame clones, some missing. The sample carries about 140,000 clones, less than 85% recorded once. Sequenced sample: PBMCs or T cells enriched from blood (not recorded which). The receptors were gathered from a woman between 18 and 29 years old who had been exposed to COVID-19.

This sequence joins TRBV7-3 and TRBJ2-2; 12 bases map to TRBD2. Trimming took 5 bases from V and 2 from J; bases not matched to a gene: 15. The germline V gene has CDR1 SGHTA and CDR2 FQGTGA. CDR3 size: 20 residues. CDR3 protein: CASSPENTGLAGPNTGELFF. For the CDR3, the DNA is TGTGCCAGCAGCCCTGAAAATACCGGACTAGCGGGGCCAAACACCGGGGAGCTGTTTTTT.

CDR3 DNA: TGCGCCAGCAGCCAGACCGGGACAAGAGCCTACGAGCAGTACTTC. As protein: CASSQTGTRAYEQYF. The rearrangement joins TRBV4-1 to TRBJ2-7; perhaps TRBD1 as D (6 bases). The CDR3 extends over 15 amino acids. Trimming shortened V by 3 bases and J by 2 bases, and 14 bases separated the two germline ends. The germline CDR1 and CDR2 sequences are MGHRA and YSYEKL.

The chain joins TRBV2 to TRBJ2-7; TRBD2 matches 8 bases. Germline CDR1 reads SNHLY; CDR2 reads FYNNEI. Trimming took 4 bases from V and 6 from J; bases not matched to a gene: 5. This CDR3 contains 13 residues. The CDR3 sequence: CASSGRGVSEQYF. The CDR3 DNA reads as TGTGCCAGCAGTGGGCGGGGGGTCTCCGAGCAGTACTTC.

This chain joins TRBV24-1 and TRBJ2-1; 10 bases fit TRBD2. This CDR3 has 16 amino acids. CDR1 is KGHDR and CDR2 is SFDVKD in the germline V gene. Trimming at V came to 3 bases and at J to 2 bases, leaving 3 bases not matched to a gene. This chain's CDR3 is CATSDRTSGAYNEQFF. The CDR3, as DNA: TGTGCCACCAGTGATCGGACTAGCGGAGCCTACAATGAGCAGTTCTTC.

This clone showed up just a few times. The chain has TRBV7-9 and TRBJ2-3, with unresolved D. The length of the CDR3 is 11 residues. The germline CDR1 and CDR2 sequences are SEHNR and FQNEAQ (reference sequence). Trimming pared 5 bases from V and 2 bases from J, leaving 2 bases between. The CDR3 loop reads CASSLTDTQYF. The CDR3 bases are TGTGCCAGCAGCCTCACAGATACGCAGTATTTT.

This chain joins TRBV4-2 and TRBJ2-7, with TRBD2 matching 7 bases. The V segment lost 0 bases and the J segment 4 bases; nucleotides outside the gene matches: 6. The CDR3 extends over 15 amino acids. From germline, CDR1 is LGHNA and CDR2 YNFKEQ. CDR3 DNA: TGTGCCAGCAGCCAAGAAGGGACGGGAGGATACGAGCAGTACTTC. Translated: CASSQEGTGGYEQYF.

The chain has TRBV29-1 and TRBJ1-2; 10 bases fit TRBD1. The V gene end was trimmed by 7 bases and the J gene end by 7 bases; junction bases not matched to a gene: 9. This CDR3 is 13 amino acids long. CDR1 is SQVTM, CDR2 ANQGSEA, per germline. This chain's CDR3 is CSAVGGTGVGYTF. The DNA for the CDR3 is TGCAGCGCCGTTGGCGGGACAGGGGTTGGCTACACCTTC.

CDR3 DNA: TGTGCCAGCAGGGAGAACACAGATACGCAGTATTTT. Translated: CASRENTDTQYF. The chain is built from TRBV27 and TRBJ2-3; D is unresolved. This CDR3 has 12 residues. Trimming removed 6 bases at V and 2 bases at J, with 6 bases between. CDR1 and CDR2 from the germline V gene are MNHEY and SMNVEV (reference sequence).

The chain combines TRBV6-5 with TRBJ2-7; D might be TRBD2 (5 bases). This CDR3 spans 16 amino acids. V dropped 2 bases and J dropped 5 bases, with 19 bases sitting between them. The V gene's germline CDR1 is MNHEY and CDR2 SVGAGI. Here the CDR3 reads CASSYGFVGKFDEQYF. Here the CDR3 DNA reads TGTGCCAGCAGTTACGGGTTTGTCGGGAAATTCGACGAGCAGTACTTC.

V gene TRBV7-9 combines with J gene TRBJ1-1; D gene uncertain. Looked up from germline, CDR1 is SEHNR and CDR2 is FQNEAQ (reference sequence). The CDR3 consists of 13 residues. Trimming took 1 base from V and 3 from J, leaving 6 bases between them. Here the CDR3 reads CASSLVRDTEAFF. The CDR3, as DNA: TGTGCCAGCAGCTTAGTGCGAGACACTGAAGCTTTCTTT.

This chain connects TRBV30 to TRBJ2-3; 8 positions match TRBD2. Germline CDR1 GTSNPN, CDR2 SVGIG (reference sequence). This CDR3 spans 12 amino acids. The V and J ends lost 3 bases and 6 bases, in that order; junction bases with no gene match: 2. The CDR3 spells CAWRAGVDTQYF. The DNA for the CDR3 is TGTGCCTGGAGAGCGGGAGTGGATACGCAGTATTTT.

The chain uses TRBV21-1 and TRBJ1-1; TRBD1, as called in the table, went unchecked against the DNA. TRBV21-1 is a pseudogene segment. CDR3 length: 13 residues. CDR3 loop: CASSMTGGTEAFF. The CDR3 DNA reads TGTGCCAGCAGTATGACAGGGGGCACTGAAGCTTTCTTT.

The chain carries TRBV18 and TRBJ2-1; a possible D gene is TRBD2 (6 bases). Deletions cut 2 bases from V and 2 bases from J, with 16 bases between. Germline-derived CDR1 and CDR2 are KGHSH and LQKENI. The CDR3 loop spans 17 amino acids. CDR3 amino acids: CASSPSLGSFPYNEQFF. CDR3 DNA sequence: TGTGCCAGCTCACCATCCCTCGGGAGCTTCCCCTACAATGAGCAGTTCTTC.

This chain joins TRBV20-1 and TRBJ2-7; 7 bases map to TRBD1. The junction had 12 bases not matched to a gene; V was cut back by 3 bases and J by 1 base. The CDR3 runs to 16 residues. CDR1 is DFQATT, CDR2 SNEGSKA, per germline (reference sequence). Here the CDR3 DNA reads TGCAGTGCTAGTGACTTCCGGGACAGCTATTCCTACGAGCAGTACTTC. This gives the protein CSASDFRDSYSYEQYF.